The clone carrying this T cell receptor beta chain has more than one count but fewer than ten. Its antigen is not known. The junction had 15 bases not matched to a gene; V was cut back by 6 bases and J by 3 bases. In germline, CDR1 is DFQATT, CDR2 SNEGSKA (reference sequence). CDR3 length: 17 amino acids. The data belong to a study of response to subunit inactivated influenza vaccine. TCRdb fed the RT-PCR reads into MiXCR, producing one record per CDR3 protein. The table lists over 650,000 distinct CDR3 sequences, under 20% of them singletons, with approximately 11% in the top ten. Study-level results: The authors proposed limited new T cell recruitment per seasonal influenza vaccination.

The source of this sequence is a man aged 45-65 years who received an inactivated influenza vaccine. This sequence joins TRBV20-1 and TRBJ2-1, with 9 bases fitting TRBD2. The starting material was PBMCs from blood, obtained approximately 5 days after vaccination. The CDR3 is CSAPGRGAGGNYNEQFF. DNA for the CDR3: TGCAGTGCCCCGGGCAGGGGTGCGGGAGGGAACTACAATGAGCAGTTCTTC.